Listed below are T cell receptor beta chains from one sample, sequenced in a study of cytomegalovirus exposure and HLA in healthy donors. Some clones are missing from TCRdb's copy, which holds only in-frame ones; the method was immunoSEQ multiplex PCR. The table lists 85,000 to 100,000 clones, 90% of them singletons. The sequenced material came from PBMCs. These receptors were obtained from a man aged 18-30 years in good health and CMV-seronegative. Each CDR3 is given with its conserved first and last residue. D genes are given only for firm matches. Clone size is given for some rows only: seen once, a few or many times, or a class if the clone is expanded.

v_call,j_call,d_call,clone_size,cdr3_length,cdr3_aa,cdr3_nt
TRBV19,TRBJ2-1,NA,NA,11,CASSLRTMQFF,TGTGCCAGTAGTCTACGAACTATGCAGTTCTTC
TRBV11-2,TRBJ2-5,TRBD2,NA,16,CASSLGLAGVGETQYF,TGTGCCAGCAGCTTGGGACTAGCGGGAGTCGGGGAGACCCAGTACTTC
TRBV10-3,TRBJ2-1,TRBD2,NA,20,CAISEPTSGRARSSYNEQFF,TGTGCCATCAGTGAGCCGACTAGCGGGAGGGCCAGGAGCTCCTACAATGAGCAGTTCTTC
TRBV7-9,TRBJ2-7,NA,NA,12,CASSPEVYEQYF,TGTGCCAGCAGCCCAGAGGTATACGAGCAGTACTTC
TRBV9,TRBJ2-7,NA,NA,12,CASQGTTYEQYF,TGTGCCAGCCAGGGGACCACCTACGAGCAGTACTTC
TRBV28,TRBJ2-7,TRBD2,once,15,CASSNGLAGGYEQYF,TGTGCCAGCAGCAACGGACTAGCGGGAGGTTACGAGCAGTACTTC
TRBV5-1,TRBJ1-6,NA,NA,15,CASSLESGFSSPLHF,TGCGCCAGCAGCTTGGAATCGGGTTTTAGTTCACCCCTCCACTTT
TRBV15,TRBJ2-3,TRBD2,NA,16,CATRRTVAGFTDTQYF,TGTGCCACCCGCCGAACAGTAGCGGGATTTACAGATACGCAGTATTTT
TRBV7-9,TRBJ2-7,NA,NA,12,CASSHAYYEQYF,TGTGCCAGCAGCCACGCCTACTACGAGCAGTACTTC
TRBV4-3,TRBJ2-3,NA,once,15,CASQFTVFSTDTQYF,TGCGCCAGTCAATTCACAGTTTTTAGCACAGATACGCAGTATTTT
TRBV27,TRBJ2-7,NA,NA,13,CASSFEGFNEQYF,TGTGCCAGCAGTTTTGAGGGCTTCAACGAGCAGTACTTC
TRBV5-1,TRBJ2-2,NA,NA,13,CASSYQEGGELFF,TGCGCCAGCAGCTACCAAGAGGGCGGGGAGCTGTTTTTT
TRBV19,TRBJ1-5,NA,NA,15,CASSSLQGRNQPQHF,TGTGCCAGTTCTTCCCTCCAGGGAAGGAATCAGCCCCAGCATTTT
TRBV2,TRBJ2-2,TRBD2,NA,17,CASSLRTSGTNTGELFF,TGTGCCAGCAGTCTCAGGACTAGCGGGACAAACACCGGGGAGCTGTTTTTT
TRBV28,TRBJ1-1,TRBD1,NA,14,CASAFLTGRTEAFF,TGTGCCAGCGCCTTTCTGACAGGGCGCACTGAAGCTTTCTTT
TRBV11-2,TRBJ2-1,TRBD2,NA,15,CASSPGTSRGDEQFF,TGTGCCAGCAGCCCCGGGACTAGCCGGGGCGATGAGCAGTTCTTC
TRBV27,TRBJ2-2,NA,NA,15,CASSLGQGYTGELFF,TGTGCCAGCAGTTTAGGGCAGGGGTACACCGGGGAGCTGTTTTTT
TRBV27,TRBJ1-2,NA,NA,15,CASSPVLRGVYGYTF,TGTGCCAGCAGTCCCGTTTTGCGGGGGGTATATGGCTACACCTTC
TRBV6-5,TRBJ1-5,NA,NA,14,CASSSGGWFSPQHF,TGTGCCAGCAGTTCTGGGGGGTGGTTTAGCCCCCAGCATTTT
TRBV6-1,TRBJ1-5,TRBD1,few,17,CASSEDWTGGNNQPQHF,TGTGCCAGCAGTGAAGATTGGACAGGGGGGAACAATCAGCCCCAGCATTTT
TRBV6-1,TRBJ2-1,NA,NA,15,CAGGEGLGTYNEQFF,TGTGCCGGCGGAGAGGGACTCGGAACCTACAATGAGCAGTTCTTC
TRBV6-6,TRBJ1-4,NA,few,13,CASSFSQNEKLFF,TGTGCCAGCAGTTTCTCCCAAAATGAAAAACTGTTTTTT
TRBV6-6,TRBJ1-2,TRBD1,NA,15,CASSYSETGTGGYTF,TGTGCCAGCAGTTACTCCGAGACAGGGACCGGTGGCTACACCTTC
TRBV5-1,TRBJ2-5,NA,NA,15,CASSSQGGGKETQYF,TGCGCCAGCAGCTCCCAGGGGGGAGGTAAAGAGACCCAGTACTTC
TRBV19,TRBJ2-3,TRBD2,NA,15,CASSIRGLEADTQYF,TGTGCCAGTAGTATACGCGGACTAGAAGCAGATACGCAGTATTTT
TRBV6-5,TRBJ2-2,NA,NA,14,CASSGGSGTGELFF,TGTGCCAGCAGTGGGGGCAGCGGCACCGGGGAGCTGTTTTTT
TRBV4-3,TRBJ2-5,NA,NA,15,CASSQEYRAQETQYF,TGCGCCAGCAGCCAAGAATACAGGGCGCAAGAGACCCAGTACTTC
TRBV28,TRBJ1-1,NA,NA,15,CASSGRGRGGTEAFF,TGTGCCAGCAGTGGACGCGGGCGGGGAGGCACTGAAGCTTTCTTT
TRBV28,TRBJ1-1,NA,NA,12,CASRPVDTEAFF,TGTGCCAGCAGACCGGTCGACACTGAAGCTTTCTTT
TRBV7-2,TRBJ2-2,NA,once,17,CASSLVGARGGTGELFF,TGTGCCAGCAGCTTAGTAGGAGCGAGGGGGGGCACCGGGGAGCTGTTTTTT
TRBV9,TRBJ1-2,NA,few,15,CASSTVSPGAGGYTF,TGTGCCAGCAGCACAGTCTCCCCGGGAGCGGGGGGCTACACCTTC
TRBV28,TRBJ1-2,NA,few,11,CASGARYGYTF,TGTGCCAGCGGGGCTCGCTATGGCTACACCTTC
TRBV5-4,TRBJ1-2,NA,NA,11,CASSLGFVYTF,TGTGCCAGCAGCTTGGGTTTCGTATACACCTTC
TRBV19,TRBJ2-5,TRBD1,NA,14,CASSMTGLVETQYF,TGTGCCAGTAGTATGACAGGGTTGGTTGAGACCCAGTACTTC
TRBV28,TRBJ2-7,NA,NA,14,CASRTSDIAYEQYF,TGTGCCAGCAGGACATCAGACATAGCCTACGAGCAGTACTTC
TRBV15,TRBJ1-1,TRBD1,NA,20,CATSRGAVDRGRFLDTEAFF,TGTGCCACCAGCAGAGGCGCGGTAGACAGGGGGCGTTTTTTGGACACTGAAGCTTTCTTT
TRBV7-8,TRBJ2-7,TRBD2,NA,15,CASRLLAGSPYEQYF,TGTGCCAGCAGACTCCTAGCGGGCTCTCCCTACGAGCAGTACTTC
TRBV7-9,TRBJ2-7,NA,NA,12,CASSSTPYEQYF,TGTGCCAGCAGCTCGACACCGTACGAGCAGTACTTC
TRBV19,TRBJ1-5,NA,NA,13,CASRDRFNQPQHF,TGTGCCAGTAGGGACAGATTCAATCAGCCCCAGCATTTT
TRBV11-2,TRBJ2-5,TRBD1,NA,14,CASSALGQGETQYF,TGTGCCAGCAGCGCGCTTGGACAGGGCGAGACCCAGTACTTC
TRBV28,TRBJ1-2,NA,NA,13,CASLGNRPYGYTF,TGTGCCAGCCTCGGAAACAGGCCCTATGGCTACACCTTC
TRBV5-1,TRBJ1-4,TRBD1,NA,14,CASSWTGDNEKLFF,TGCGCCAGCAGCTGGACAGGGGACAATGAAAAACTGTTTTTT
TRBV28,TRBJ2-7,NA,once,13,CASTSSVSYEQYF,TGTGCCAGCACTTCTAGCGTATCCTACGAGCAGTACTTC
TRBV19,TRBJ2-5,NA,NA,16,CASSLTGNPKRETQYF,TGTGCCAGTAGTCTTACAGGGAACCCAAAGCGGGAGACCCAGTACTTC
TRBV6-1,TRBJ2-1,NA,NA,13,CASSESGWGLGFF,TGTGCCAGCAGTGAATCGGGGTGGGGACTGGGGTTCTTC
TRBV7-9,TRBJ2-7,NA,NA,13,CASSPRLGYEQYF,TGTGCCAGCAGCCCCCGACTTGGTTACGAGCAGTACTTC
TRBV4-2,TRBJ2-7,TRBD2,NA,15,CASSQPLAGGYEQYF,TGTGCCAGCAGCCAACCGCTAGCGGGAGGGTACGAGCAGTACTTC
TRBV27,TRBJ2-2,NA,NA,15,CASSSTRGYTGELFF,TGTGCCAGCAGTAGTACCCGGGGTTACACCGGGGAGCTGTTTTTT
TRBV7-2,TRBJ1-6,NA,NA,17,CASSLGFTGPFGSPLHF,TGTGCCAGCAGCTTAGGCTTTACAGGTCCCTTTGGTTCACCCCTCCACTTT
TRBV6-4,TRBJ2-1,TRBD2,NA,15,CASSLLAGDYNEQFF,TGTGCCAGCAGCCTACTAGCGGGAGACTACAATGAGCAGTTCTTC
TRBV28,TRBJ2-3,NA,NA,16,CASTPWGEGGTDTQYF,TGTGCCAGCACCCCTTGGGGGGAGGGGGGCACAGATACGCAGTATTTT
TRBV27,TRBJ1-2,NA,few,17,CASRYAMGAGANYGYTF,TGTGCCAGCAGATATGCCATGGGGGCGGGGGCTAACTATGGCTACACCTTC
TRBV5-4,TRBJ2-7,NA,NA,13,CASSLRTPYEQYF,TGTGCCAGCAGCTTAAGGACTCCCTACGAGCAGTACTTC
TRBV4-2,TRBJ2-1,TRBD1,NA,15,CASSSRQGDYNGQFF,TGTGCCAGCAGCTCGCGACAGGGCGATTACAATGGGCAGTTCTTC
TRBV6-1,TRBJ2-1,TRBD1,NA,13,CASSGVGTGEQFF,TGTGCCAGCAGTGGGGTAGGGACAGGTGAGCAGTTCTTC
TRBV7-9,TRBJ2-5,TRBD2,NA,15,CASSEGLAGVETQYF,TGTGCCAGCAGCGAGGGACTAGCGGGAGTGGAGACCCAGTACTTC